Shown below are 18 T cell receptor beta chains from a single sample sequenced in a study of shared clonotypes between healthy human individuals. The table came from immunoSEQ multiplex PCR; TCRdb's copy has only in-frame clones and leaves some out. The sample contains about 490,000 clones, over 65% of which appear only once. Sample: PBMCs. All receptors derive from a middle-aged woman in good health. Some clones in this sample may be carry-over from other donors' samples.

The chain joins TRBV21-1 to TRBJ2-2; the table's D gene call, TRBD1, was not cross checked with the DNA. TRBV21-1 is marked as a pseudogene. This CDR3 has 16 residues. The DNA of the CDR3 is TGTGCCAGCAGCAAATGGGACAGGGAATTGACCGGGGAGCTGTTTTTT. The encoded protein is CASSKWDRELTGELFF.

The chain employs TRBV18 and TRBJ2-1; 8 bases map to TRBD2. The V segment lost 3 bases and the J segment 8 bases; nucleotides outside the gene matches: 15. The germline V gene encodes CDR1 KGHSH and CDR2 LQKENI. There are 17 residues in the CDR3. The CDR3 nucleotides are TGTGCCAGCTCACCGAATATGGGACTAGTAGTTTCGGATGAGCAGTTCTTC. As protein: CASSPNMGLVVSDEQFF.

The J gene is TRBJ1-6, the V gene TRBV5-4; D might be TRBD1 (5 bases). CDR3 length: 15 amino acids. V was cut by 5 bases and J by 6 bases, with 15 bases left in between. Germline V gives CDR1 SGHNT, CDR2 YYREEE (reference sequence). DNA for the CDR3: TGTGCCAGCAGACCATCCGGGGGAAGTAATTCACCCCTCCACTTT. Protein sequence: CASRPSGGSNSPLHF.

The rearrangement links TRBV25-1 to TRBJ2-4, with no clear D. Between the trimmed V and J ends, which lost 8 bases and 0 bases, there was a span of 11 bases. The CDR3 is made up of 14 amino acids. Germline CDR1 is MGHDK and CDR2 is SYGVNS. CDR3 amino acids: CASPAELAKNIQYF. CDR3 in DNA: TGTGCCAGCCCCGCCGAGCTAGCCAAAAACATTCAGTACTTC.

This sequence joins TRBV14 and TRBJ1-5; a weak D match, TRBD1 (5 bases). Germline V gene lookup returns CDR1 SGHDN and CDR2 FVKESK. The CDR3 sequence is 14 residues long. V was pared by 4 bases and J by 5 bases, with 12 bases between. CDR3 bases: TGTGCCAGCAGCCTAGAGGGGTTCCATCAGCCCCAGCATTTT. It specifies CASSLEGFHQPQHF.

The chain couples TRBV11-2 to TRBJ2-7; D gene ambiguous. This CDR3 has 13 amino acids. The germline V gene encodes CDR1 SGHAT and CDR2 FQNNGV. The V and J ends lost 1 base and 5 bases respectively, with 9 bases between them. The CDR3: CASSLAESDEQYF. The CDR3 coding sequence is TGTGCCAGCAGCTTAGCAGAATCTGACGAGCAGTACTTC.

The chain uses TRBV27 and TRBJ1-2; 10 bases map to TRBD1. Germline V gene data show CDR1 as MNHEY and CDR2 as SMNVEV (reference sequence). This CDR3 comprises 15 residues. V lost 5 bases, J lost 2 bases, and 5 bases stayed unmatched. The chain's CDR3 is CASSHPGQGNYGYTF. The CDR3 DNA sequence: TGTGCCAGCAGTCATCCGGGACAGGGGAACTATGGCTACACCTTC.

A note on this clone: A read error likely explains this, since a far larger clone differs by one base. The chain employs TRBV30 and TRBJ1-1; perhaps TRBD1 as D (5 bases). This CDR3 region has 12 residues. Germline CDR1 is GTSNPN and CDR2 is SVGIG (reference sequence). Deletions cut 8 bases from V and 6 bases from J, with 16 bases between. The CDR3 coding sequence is TGTGCCCGGACAATGGGGGGACCTGAAGCTTTCTTT. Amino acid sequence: CARTMGGPEAFF. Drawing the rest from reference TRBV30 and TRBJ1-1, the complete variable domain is SQTIHQWPATLVQPVGSPLSLECTVEGTSNPNLYWYRQAAGRGLQLLFYSVGIGQISSEVPQNLSASRPQDRQFILSSKKLLLSDSGFYLCARTMGGPEAFFGQGTRLTVV.

DNA of the CDR3: TGTGCCAGCAGCGTGGCGGATCGCTACAATGAGCAGTTCTTC. This codes for CASSVADRYNEQFF. V usage is TRBV9 and J usage is TRBJ2-1, with D unclear. The germline V gene has CDR1 SGDLS and CDR2 YYNGEE. The V end lost 2 bases, the J end lost 3 bases, and 9 bases lay between the germline ends. The CDR3 covers 14 residues.

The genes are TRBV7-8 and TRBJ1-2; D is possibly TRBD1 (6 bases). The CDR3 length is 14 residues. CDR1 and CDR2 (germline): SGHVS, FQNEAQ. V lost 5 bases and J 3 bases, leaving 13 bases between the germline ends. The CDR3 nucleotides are TGTGCCAGCAGCACTCGACAGGACTACTATGGCTACACCTTC. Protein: CASSTRQDYYGYTF.

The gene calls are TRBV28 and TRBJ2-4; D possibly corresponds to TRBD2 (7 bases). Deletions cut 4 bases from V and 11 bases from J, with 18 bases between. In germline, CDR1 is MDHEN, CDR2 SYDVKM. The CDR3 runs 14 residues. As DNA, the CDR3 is TGTGCCAGCAGTTCCCCCGGACAGCGGGAAGTTCAGTACTTC. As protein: CASSSPGQREVQYF.

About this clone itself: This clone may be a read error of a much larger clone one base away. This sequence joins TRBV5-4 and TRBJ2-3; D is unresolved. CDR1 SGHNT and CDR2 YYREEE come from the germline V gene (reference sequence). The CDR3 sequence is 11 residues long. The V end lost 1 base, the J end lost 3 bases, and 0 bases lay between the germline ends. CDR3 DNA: TGTGCCAGCAGCTTGACAGATACGCAGTATTTT. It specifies CASSLTDTQYF.

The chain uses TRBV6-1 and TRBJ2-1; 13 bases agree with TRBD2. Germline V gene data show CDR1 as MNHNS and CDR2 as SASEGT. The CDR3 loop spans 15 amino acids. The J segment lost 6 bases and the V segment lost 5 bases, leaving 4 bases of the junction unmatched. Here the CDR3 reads CASSWTSGSLNEQFF. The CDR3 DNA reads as TGTGCCAGCAGTTGGACTAGCGGGAGTCTCAATGAGCAGTTCTTC.

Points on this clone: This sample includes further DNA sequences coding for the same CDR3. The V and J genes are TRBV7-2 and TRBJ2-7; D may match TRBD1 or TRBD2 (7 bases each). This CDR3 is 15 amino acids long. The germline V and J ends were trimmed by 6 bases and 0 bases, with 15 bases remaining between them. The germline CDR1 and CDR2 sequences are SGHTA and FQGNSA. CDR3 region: CASSLGGGSSYEQYF. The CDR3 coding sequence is TGTGCCAGCAGTCTAGGGGGCGGGAGCTCCTACGAGCAGTACTTC. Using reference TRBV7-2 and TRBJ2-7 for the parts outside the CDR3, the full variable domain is GAGVSQSPSNKVTEKGKDVELRCDPISGHTALYWYRQSLGQGLEFLIYFQGNSAPDKSGLPSDRFSAERTGGSVSTLTIQRTQQEDSAVYLCASSLGGGSSYEQYFGPGTRLTVT.

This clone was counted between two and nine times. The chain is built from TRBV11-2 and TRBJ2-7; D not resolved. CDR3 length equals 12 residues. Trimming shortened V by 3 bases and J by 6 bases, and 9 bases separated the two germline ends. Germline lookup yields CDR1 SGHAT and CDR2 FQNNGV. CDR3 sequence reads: CASSFLMGEQYF. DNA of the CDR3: TGTGCCAGCAGCTTTCTGATGGGCGAGCAGTACTTC. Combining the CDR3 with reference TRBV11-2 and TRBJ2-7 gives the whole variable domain EAGVAQSPRYKIIEKRQSVAFWCNPISGHATLYWYQQILGQGPKLLIQFQNNGVVDDSQLPKDRFSAERLKGVDSTLKIQPAKLEDSAVYLCASSFLMGEQYFGPGTRLTVT.

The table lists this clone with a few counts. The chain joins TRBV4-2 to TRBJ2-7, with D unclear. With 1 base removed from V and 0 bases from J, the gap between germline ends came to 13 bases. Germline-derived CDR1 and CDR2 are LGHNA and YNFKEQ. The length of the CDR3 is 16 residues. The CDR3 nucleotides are TGTGCCAGCAGCCAAGGAAACTCCCAAAACTCCTACGAGCAGTACTTC. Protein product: CASSQGNSQNSYEQYF.

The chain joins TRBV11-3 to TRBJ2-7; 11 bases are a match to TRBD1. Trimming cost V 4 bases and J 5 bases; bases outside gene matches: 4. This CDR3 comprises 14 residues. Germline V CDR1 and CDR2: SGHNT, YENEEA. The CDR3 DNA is TGTGCCAGCAGCTCCCGGACAGGGGGCGACGAGCAGTACTTC. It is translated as CASSSRTGGDEQYF.

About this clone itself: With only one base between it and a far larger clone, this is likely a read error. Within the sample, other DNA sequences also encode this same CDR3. The chain's CDR3 is CASSRSGGTVSYEQYF. CDR3 sequence (DNA): TGTGCTAGCAGCCGCAGCGGCGGGACAGTCTCCTACGAGCAGTACTTC. This chain links TRBV7-2 with TRBJ2-7; the D gene is possibly TRBD1 (7 bases). The CDR3 is 16 residues long. Germline CDR1 reads SGHTA; CDR2 reads FQGNSA.